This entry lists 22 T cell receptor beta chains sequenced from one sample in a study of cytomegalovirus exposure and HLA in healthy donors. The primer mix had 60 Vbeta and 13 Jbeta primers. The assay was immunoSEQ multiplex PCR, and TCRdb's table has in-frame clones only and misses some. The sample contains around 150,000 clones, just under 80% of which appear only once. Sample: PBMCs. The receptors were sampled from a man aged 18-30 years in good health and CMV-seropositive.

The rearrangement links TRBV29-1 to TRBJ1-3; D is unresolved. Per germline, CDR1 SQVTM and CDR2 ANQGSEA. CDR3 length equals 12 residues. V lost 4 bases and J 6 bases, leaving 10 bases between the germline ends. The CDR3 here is CSVAIPINTIYF. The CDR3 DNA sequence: TGCAGCGTTGCAATCCCAATAAACACCATATATTTT.

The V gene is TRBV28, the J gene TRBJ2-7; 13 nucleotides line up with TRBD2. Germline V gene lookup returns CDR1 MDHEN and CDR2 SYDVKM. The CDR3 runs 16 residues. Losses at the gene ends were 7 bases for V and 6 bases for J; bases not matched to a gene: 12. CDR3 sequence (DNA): TGTGCCAGCAAAGTCGTCGGACTAGCGGGAGTAGGCGAGCAGTACTTC. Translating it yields CASKVVGLAGVGEQYF.

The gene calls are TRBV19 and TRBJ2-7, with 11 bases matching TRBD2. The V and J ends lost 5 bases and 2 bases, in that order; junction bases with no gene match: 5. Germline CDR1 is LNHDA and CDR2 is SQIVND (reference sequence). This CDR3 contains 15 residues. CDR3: CASSEVSGRAYEQYF. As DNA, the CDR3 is TGTGCCAGTAGTGAGGTTAGCGGGAGGGCCTACGAGCAGTACTTC.

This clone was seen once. CDR3 residues: CATSRAPGTVSTDTQYF. The CDR3 DNA reads TGTGCCACCAGCAGAGCCCCCGGGACAGTGAGCACAGATACGCAGTATTTT. The chain recombines TRBV15 with TRBJ2-3, with TRBD1 identical over 7 bases. The CDR3 totals 17 residues. Germline loops: CDR1 LNHNV, CDR2 YYDKDF (reference sequence). J lost 0 bases, V lost 1 base, and 7 bases had no gene match.

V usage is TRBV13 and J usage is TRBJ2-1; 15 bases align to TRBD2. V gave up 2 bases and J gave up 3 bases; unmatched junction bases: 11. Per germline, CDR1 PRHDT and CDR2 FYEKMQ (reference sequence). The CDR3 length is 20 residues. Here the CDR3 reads CASSLNPGLAGGPSYNEQFF. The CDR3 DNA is TGTGCCAGCAGCTTAAACCCCGGACTAGCGGGAGGGCCAAGCTACAATGAGCAGTTCTTC. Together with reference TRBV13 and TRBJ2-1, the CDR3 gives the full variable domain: AAGVIQSPRHLIKEKRETATLKCYPIPRHDTVYWYQQGPGQDPQFLISFYEKMQSDKGSIPDRFSAQQFSDYHSELNMSSLELGDSALYFCASSLNPGLAGGPSYNEQFFGPGTRLTVL.

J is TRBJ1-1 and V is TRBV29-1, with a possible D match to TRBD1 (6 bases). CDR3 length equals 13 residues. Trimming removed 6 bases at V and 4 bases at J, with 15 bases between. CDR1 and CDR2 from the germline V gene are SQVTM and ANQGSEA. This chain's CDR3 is CSVAGGGATEAFF. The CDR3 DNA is TGCAGCGTCGCCGGAGGGGGGGCCACTGAAGCTTTCTTT.

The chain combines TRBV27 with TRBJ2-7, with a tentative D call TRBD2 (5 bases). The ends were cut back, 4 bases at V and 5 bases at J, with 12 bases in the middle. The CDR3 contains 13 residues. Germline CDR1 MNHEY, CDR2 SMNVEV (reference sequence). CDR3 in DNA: TGTGCCAGCAGTTATACGGGAACCCACGAGCAGTACTTC. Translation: CASSYTGTHEQYF.

The CDR3 DNA reads TGTGCCAGCAGCCCCGACAGGGGTTGGACCGGGGAGCTGTTTTTT. This sequence encodes CASSPDRGWTGELFF. This chain connects TRBV7-3 to TRBJ2-2, with 8 bases matching TRBD1. This CDR3 region has 15 residues. CDR1 SGHTA and CDR2 FQGTGA come from the germline V gene. Trimming cost V 5 bases and J 5 bases; bases outside gene matches: 7.

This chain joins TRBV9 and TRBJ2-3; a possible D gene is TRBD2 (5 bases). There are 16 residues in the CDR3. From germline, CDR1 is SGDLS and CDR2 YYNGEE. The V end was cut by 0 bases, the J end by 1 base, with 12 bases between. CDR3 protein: CASSVATWRGTDTQYF. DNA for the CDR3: TGTGCCAGCAGCGTAGCTACTTGGCGGGGCACAGATACGCAGTATTTT.

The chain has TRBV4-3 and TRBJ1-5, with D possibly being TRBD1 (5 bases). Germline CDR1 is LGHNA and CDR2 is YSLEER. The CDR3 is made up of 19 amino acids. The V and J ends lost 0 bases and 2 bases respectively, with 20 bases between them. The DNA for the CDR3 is TGCGCCAGCAGCCAAGATCGTGGGATAGGGGCGGGGGGCAATCAGCCCCAGCATTTT. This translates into CASSQDRGIGAGGNQPQHF.

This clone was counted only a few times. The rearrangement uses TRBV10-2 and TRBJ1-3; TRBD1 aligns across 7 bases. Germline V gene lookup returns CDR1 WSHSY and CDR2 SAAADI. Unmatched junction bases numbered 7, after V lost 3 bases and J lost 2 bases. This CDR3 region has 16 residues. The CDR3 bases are TGCGCCAGCAGTGATGGGGGACAGTATACTGGAAACACCATATATTTT. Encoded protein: CASSDGGQYTGNTIYF.

This CDR3 is CASSLPLTYGYTF. CDR3 in DNA: TGTGCCAGCAGTTTACCCTTAACTTATGGCTACACCTTC. V is TRBV28 and J is TRBJ1-2; D not resolved. Trimming took off 2 bases at V and 5 bases at J, with 9 bases between the two ends. CDR1 and CDR2 (germline): MDHEN, SYDVKM. CDR3 length: 13 residues.

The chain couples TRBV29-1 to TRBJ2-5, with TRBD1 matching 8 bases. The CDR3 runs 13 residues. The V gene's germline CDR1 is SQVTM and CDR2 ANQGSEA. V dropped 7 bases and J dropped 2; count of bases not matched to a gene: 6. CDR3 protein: CSARTGLQETQYF. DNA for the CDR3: TGCAGCGCCCGGACAGGGCTACAAGAGACCCAGTACTTC.

In nucleotides, the CDR3 is TGTGCCAGCAGCCGGGGGACGGGAACGCTGAACACTGAAGCTTTCTTT. This encodes CASSRGTGTLNTEAFF. The chain combines TRBV5-4 with TRBJ1-1; D possibly corresponds to TRBD1 (5 bases). This CDR3 is 16 amino acids long. Trimming took 4 bases from V and 0 from J, leaving 16 bases between them. The V gene's germline CDR1 is SGHNT and CDR2 YYREEE (reference sequence).

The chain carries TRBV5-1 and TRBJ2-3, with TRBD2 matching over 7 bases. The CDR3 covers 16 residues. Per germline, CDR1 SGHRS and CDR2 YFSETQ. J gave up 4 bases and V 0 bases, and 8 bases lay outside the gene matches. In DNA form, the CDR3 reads TGCGCCAGCAGCTTGGCAGAGGGGAGGGAGGCAGATACGCAGTATTTT. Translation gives CASSLAEGREADTQYF.

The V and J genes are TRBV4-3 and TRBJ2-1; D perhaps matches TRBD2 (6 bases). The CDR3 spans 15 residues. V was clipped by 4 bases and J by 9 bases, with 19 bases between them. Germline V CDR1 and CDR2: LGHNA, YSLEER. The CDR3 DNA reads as TGCGCCAGCAGCCGGGATAGCCTCCTCGGGGGTGAGCAGTTCTTC. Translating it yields CASSRDSLLGGEQFF.

In nucleotides, the CDR3 is TGTGCCAGCAGCGCGACAGAGAGTGGCTACACCTTC. It specifies CASSATESGYTF. The genes are TRBV9 and TRBJ1-2; possible D gene TRBD1, 5 bases. The CDR3 covers 12 residues. The germline V gene encodes CDR1 SGDLS and CDR2 YYNGEE. The V and J ends lost 3 bases and 7 bases respectively, with 10 bases between them.

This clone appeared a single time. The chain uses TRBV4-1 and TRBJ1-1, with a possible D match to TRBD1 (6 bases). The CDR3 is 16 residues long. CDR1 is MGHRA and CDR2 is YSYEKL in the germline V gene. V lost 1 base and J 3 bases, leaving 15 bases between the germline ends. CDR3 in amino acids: CASSQVAGGLDTEAFF. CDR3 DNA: TGCGCCAGCAGCCAAGTGGCGGGGGGGCTTGACACTGAAGCTTTCTTT.

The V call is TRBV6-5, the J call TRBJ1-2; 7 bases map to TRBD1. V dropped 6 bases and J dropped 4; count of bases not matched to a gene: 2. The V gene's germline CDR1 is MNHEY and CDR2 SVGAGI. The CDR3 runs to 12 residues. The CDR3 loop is CASRRGLYGYTF. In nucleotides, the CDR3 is TGTGCCAGCAGGAGGGGGCTCTATGGCTACACCTTC.

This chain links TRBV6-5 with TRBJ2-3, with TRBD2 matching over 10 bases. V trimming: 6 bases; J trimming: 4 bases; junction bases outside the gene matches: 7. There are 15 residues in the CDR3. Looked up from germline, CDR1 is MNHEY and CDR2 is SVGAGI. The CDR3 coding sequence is TGTGCCAGCAGGGTCCTAGCGGGAGCCTCAGATACGCAGTATTTT. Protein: CASRVLAGASDTQYF.

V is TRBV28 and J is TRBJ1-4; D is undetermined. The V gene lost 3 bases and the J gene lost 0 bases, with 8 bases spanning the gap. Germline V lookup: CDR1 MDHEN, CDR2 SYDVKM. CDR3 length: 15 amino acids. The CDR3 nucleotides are TGTGCCAGCAGTTTTAGAGCGGCAACTAATGAAAAACTGTTTTTT. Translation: CASSFRAATNEKLFF.

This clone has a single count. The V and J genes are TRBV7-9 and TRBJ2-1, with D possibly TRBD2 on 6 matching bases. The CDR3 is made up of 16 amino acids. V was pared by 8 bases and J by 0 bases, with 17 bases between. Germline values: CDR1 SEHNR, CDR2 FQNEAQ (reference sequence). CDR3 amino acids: CASGGFGGSSYNEQFF. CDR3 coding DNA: TGTGCCAGCGGAGGGTTCGGCGGAAGCTCCTACAATGAGCAGTTCTTC.